This passage covers 3 T cell receptor beta chains from one sample sequenced in a study of cytomegalovirus exposure and HLA in healthy donors. Primers for the PCR totalled 60 Vbeta and 13 Jbeta. TCRdb's table, derived via immunoSEQ multiplex PCR, lists solely in-frame clones and lacks some. The repertoire holds approximately 79,000 clones, with about four fifths as singletons. The sequencing sample was made of PBMCs. The receptors originated from a male donor in good health and CMV-seropositive.

This chain uses TRBV18 with TRBJ1-2, with D possibly matching TRBD1 (6 bases). Germline values: CDR1 KGHSH, CDR2 LQKENI. The CDR3 spans 16 residues. Trimming pared 2 bases from V and 6 bases from J, leaving 19 bases between. The CDR3 DNA sequence: TGTGCCAGCTCACCAATAGGAGGACAGATGCTCAATGGCTACACCTTC. Translation: CASSPIGGQMLNGYTF.

The J gene is TRBJ1-5, the V gene TRBV19; D call uncertain. The V and J ends lost 3 bases and 4 bases respectively, with 16 bases between them. The CDR3 is 16 residues long. The germline V gene encodes CDR1 LNHDA and CDR2 SQIVND (reference sequence). CDR3 DNA: TGTGCCAGTAGTATTAGCGGCAAGGCTTATAATCAGCCCCAGCATTTT. It codes for CASSISGKAYNQPQHF.

The chain carries TRBV2 and TRBJ2-1, with 8 bases aligning to TRBD2. The J segment lost 9 bases and the V segment lost 5 bases, leaving 9 bases of the junction unmatched. Germline V gene data show CDR1 as SNHLY and CDR2 as FYNNEI. This CDR3 spans 14 amino acids. The CDR3 here is CASSPSSGRTEQFF. CDR3 sequence (DNA): TGTGCCAGCAGTCCCTCTAGCGGGCGGACTGAGCAGTTCTTC.